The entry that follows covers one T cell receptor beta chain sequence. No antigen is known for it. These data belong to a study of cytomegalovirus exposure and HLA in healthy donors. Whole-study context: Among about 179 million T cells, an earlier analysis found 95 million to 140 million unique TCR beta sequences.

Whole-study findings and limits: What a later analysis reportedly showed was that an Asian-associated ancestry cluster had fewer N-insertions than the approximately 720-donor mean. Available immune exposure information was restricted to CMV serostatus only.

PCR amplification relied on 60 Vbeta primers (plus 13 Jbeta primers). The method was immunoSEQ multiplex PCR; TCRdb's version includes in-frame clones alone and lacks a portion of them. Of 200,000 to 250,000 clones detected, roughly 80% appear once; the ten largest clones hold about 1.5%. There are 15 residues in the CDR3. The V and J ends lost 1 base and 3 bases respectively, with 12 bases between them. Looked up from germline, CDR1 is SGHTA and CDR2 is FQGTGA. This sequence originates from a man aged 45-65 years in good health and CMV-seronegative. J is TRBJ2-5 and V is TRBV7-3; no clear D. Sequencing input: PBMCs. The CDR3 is CASSLMGSLEETQYF. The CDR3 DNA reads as TGTGCCAGCAGCTTAATGGGCAGCCTGGAAGAGACCCAGTACTTC.